This T cell receptor (beta chain) was sequenced in a study of multiple sclerosis patients with progressive multifocal leukoencephalopathy. Germline-derived CDR1 and CDR2 are SNHLY and FYNNEI. The CDR3 has 16 amino acids. V was pared by 8 bases and J by 2 bases, with 9 bases of the junction left unmatched. The sample's time point: before natalizumab initiation. T0 blood was collected before the first natalizumab infusion. Libraries were prepared by immunoSEQ multiplex PCR; TCRdb keeps only in-frame clonotypes and omits some of them. Of under 40,000 clones listed, roughly 92% were seen once; the top ten hold roughly 2%. Study observations and caveats: Expanded clones at PML onset predated and persisted through natalizumab therapy. At PML onset, no shared TRBV or TRBJ gene usage was seen.

A single count supports this clone. Its antigen is as yet unknown. The specimen sequenced was PBMCs. The clonotype was recovered from a man under 40 with multiple sclerosis. J is TRBJ1-5 and V is TRBV2, with 10 bases aligning to TRBD1. The CDR3 region is CASSKTGTGGNQPQHF. CDR3 nucleotide sequence: TGTGCCAGCTCTAAGACCGGGACAGGGGGCAATCAGCCCCAGCATTTT.